Below, 5 T cell receptor beta chains from the same sample are listed, as sequenced in a study of breast tumors, draining lymph nodes, adjacent tissues. TCRdb reanalysed the multiplex PCR reads using MiXCR and keeps one entry per CDR3 protein. The sample holds 100,000 to 150,000 distinct CDR3 sequences, about a fifth seen once. Samples came from axillary lymph nodes draining the breast cancer. The sequencing input was axillary lymph node tissue. The receptors were sampled from a female donor with breast cancer. Some clones in this sample may be carry-over from other donors' samples.

This clonotype has ten or more counts. The chain recombines TRBV2 with TRBJ2-7, with 14 positions matching TRBD2. Trimming at V came to 6 bases and at J to 7 bases, leaving 8 bases not matched to a gene. Per the germline V gene, CDR1 is SNHLY and CDR2 is FYNNEI. This CDR3 comprises 15 residues. CDR3 amino acids: CASRSGLAGGWEQYF. CDR3 coding DNA: TGTGCCAGCAGGTCCGGACTAGCGGGAGGATGGGAGCAGTACTTC.

This clonotype occurred many times. The chain links TRBV20-1 to TRBJ2-5; D remains ambiguous. Per the germline V gene, CDR1 is DFQATT and CDR2 is SNEGSKA (reference sequence). Between the trimmed V and J ends, which lost 2 bases and 1 base, there was a span of 8 bases. The CDR3 runs 13 residues. For the CDR3, the DNA is TGCAGTGCTAGACTGGCGCCCCAAGAGACCCAGTACTTC. Its protein is CSARLAPQETQYF.

Worth noting for this clonotype: A read error may explain this, as a much larger clone is one base away. The chain employs TRBV5-4 and TRBJ2-3; 16 bases align to TRBD2. The CDR3 has 17 residues. Germline V gene lookup returns CDR1 SGHNT and CDR2 YYREEE (reference sequence). Written as DNA, the CDR3 is TGTGCCAGCAGCTCTGGGACTAGCGGGAGGGGTACAGGTACGCAGTATTTT. Translated: CASSSGTSGRGTGTQYF.

The sample holds many counts of this clonotype. The chain links TRBV5-8 to TRBJ2-2, with 8 bases identical to TRBD1. Germline V CDR1 and CDR2: SGHTS, YDEGEE. The CDR3 is 15 amino acids. V lost 0 bases, J lost 7 bases, and 5 bases stayed unmatched. CDR3 nucleotides: TGTGCCAGCAGCTTGGGCGGACAGGGCAGCGGGGAGCTGTTTTTT. Protein product: CASSLGGQGSGELFF.

This clonotype was observed at least ten times. The chain uses TRBV19 and TRBJ1-5; D gene uncertain. V was trimmed by 6 bases and J by 5 bases, leaving 17 bases between them. Germline loops: CDR1 LNHDA, CDR2 SQIVND (reference sequence). This CDR3 contains 15 residues. Written as DNA, the CDR3 is TGTGCCAGTAGCGCCAGGAAACAGTTGGATCAGCCCCAGCATTTT. Translating it yields CASSARKQLDQPQHF.